Each of the 10 T cell receptor beta chains below was sequenced from the same sample in a study of blood T cell repertoires in COVID-19. Sequenced by immunoSEQ multiplex PCR; TCRdb stores in-frame clones only, minus some. Of tens of thousands of clones detected, 89% appear once; the ten largest clones hold less than 3.5%. Material: peripheral blood. Receptors originate from a man aged 50 or older with COVID-19, enrolled during active disease.

The chain has TRBV7-9 and TRBJ1-3, with 8 bases fitting TRBD1. CDR3 length: 18 amino acids. Losses at the gene ends were 3 bases for V and 2 bases for J; bases not matched to a gene: 12. Germline-derived CDR1 and CDR2 are SEHNR and FQNEAQ (reference sequence). The CDR3 protein is CASSFHGQGREAGNTIYF. The CDR3, as DNA: TGTGCCAGCAGCTTCCATGGACAGGGTAGGGAAGCTGGAAACACCATATATTTT.

The chain joins TRBV5-1 to TRBJ1-4; D possibly corresponds to TRBD1 (5 bases). The V end lost 0 bases, the J end lost 3 bases, and 12 bases lay between the germline ends. Per the germline V gene, CDR1 is SGHRS and CDR2 is YFSETQ. The CDR3 is 16 amino acids. The CDR3 nucleotides are TGCGCCAGCAGCTTGGCCCCCTTAGGGGCTAATGAAAAACTGTTTTTT. Protein product: CASSLAPLGANEKLFF.

The chain is built from TRBV5-4 and TRBJ2-1, with D possibly matching TRBD2 (5 bases). The CDR3 spans 15 residues. The ends were cut back, 3 bases at V and 9 bases at J, with 19 bases in the middle. In germline, CDR1 is SGHNT, CDR2 YYREEE (reference sequence). This CDR3 is CASSSPGSLGSEQFF. Written as DNA, the CDR3 is TGTGCCAGCAGCTCCCCAGGATCCCTGGGGAGTGAGCAGTTCTTC.

The V gene is TRBV14, the J gene TRBJ2-1; tentatively, D is TRBD1 (6 bases). Germline V CDR1 and CDR2: SGHDN, FVKESK. The V gene lost 4 bases and the J gene lost 7 bases, with 14 bases spanning the gap. The CDR3 extends over 14 amino acids. The CDR3 spells CASSPQNTGNEQFF. The CDR3 DNA reads TGTGCCAGCAGCCCTCAAAATACAGGGAATGAGCAGTTCTTC.

J is TRBJ2-7 and V is TRBV6-6; TRBD2 is a possible D gene (5 bases). V was pared by 0 bases and J by 2 bases, with 8 bases between. The V gene's germline CDR1 is MNHNY and CDR2 SVGAGI (reference sequence). This CDR3 is 14 amino acids long. CDR3 region: CASSYSGLTYEQYF. The CDR3 DNA follows: TGTGCCAGCAGTTACTCCGGACTGACCTACGAGCAGTACTTC.

The rearrangement links TRBV3-1 (or the pseudogene TRBV3-2) to TRBJ1-6; no reliable D call. The CDR3 is 13 residues long. Trimming took off 0 bases at V and 10 bases at J, with 7 bases between the two ends. Per the germline V gene, CDR1 is LGHDT and CDR2 is YNNKEL (reference sequence). In DNA form, the CDR3 reads TGTGCCAGCAGCCAAGATGGAGGATCACCCCTCCACTTT. Translation: CASSQDGGSPLHF.

The chain has TRBV5-1 and TRBJ1-6; D might be TRBD1 (6 bases). Germline CDR1 reads SGHRS; CDR2 reads YFSETQ. This CDR3 spans 16 amino acids. V lost 1 base, J lost 7 bases, and 15 bases lay in between. CDR3 sequence reads: CASSLSGGGPNSPLHF. The DNA of the CDR3 is TGCGCCAGCAGCTTGAGTGGTGGGGGCCCAAATTCACCCCTCCACTTT.

The V call is TRBV11-2, the J call TRBJ1-2; 8 bases align to TRBD1. This CDR3 contains 15 residues. The germline V gene has CDR1 SGHAT and CDR2 FQNNGV. V lost 6 bases to trimming and J lost 4 bases; unmatched junction nucleotides: 10. CDR3 residues: CASRMTGTGFYGYTF. As DNA, the CDR3 is TGTGCCAGCAGGATGACCGGGACAGGCTTCTATGGCTACACCTTC.

The chain couples TRBV6-2 or TRBV6-3 to TRBJ1-1; D is uncertain. Germline CDR1 is MNHEY and CDR2 is SVGEGT. Trimming took off 2 bases at V and 1 base at J, with 8 bases between the two ends. The CDR3 covers 14 residues. The CDR3 protein is CASSYRRWNTEAFF. CDR3 in DNA: TGTGCCAGCAGTTACCGGCGGTGGAACACTGAAGCTTTCTTT.

This clone was recorded many times. This chain connects TRBV2 to TRBJ2-1, with 8 bases lining up with TRBD1. V lost 2 bases to trimming and J lost 4 bases; unmatched junction nucleotides: 1. CDR3 length equals 14 residues. CDR1 is SNHLY and CDR2 is FYNNEI in the germline V gene. CDR3 sequence reads: CASSEQGAYNEQFF. As DNA, the CDR3 is TGTGCCAGCAGTGAACAGGGGGCGTACAATGAGCAGTTCTTC. Filled out from reference TRBV2 and TRBJ2-1, the complete variable domain reads EPEVTQTPSHQVTQMGQEVILRCVPISNHLYFYWYRQILGQKVEFLVSFYNNEISEKSEIFDDQFSVERPDGSNFTLKIRSTKLEDSAMYFCASSEQGAYNEQFFGPGTRLTVL.